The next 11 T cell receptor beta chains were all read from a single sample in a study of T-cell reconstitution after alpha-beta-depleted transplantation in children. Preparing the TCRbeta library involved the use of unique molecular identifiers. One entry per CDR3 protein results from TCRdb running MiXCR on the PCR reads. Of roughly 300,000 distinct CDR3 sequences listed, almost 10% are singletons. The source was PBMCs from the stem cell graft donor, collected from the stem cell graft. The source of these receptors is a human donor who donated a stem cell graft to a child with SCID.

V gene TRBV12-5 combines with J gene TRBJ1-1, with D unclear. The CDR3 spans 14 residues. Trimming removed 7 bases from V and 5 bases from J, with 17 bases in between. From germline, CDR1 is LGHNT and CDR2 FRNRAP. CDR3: CASVLRTGGTEAFF. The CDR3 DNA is TGTGCTAGTGTCCTAAGGACCGGCGGGACTGAAGCTTTCTTT.

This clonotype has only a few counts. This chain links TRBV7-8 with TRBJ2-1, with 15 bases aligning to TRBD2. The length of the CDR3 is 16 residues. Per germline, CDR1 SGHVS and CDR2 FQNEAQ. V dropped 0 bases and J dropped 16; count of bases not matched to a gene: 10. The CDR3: CASSLAMGLAGGPGFF. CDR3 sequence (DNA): TGTGCCAGCAGCTTAGCCATGGGACTAGCGGGGGGCCCCGGATTCTTC.

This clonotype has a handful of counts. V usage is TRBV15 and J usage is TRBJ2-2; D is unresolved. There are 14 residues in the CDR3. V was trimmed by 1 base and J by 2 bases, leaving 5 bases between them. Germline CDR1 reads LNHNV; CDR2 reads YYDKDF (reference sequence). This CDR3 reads CATSRGINTGELFF. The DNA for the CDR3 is TGTGCCACCAGCAGAGGTATCAACACCGGGGAGCTGTTTTTT. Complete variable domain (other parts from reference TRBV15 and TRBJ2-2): DAMVIQNPRYQVTQFGKPVTLSCSQTLNHNVMYWYQQKSSQAPKLLFHYYDKDFNNEADTPDNFQSRRPNTSFCFLDIRSPGLGDTAMYLCATSRGINTGELFFGEGSRLTVL.

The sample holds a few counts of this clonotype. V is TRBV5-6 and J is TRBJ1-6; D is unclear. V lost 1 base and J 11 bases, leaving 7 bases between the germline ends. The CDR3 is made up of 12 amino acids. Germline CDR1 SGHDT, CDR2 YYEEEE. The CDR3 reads CASSLSETPLHF. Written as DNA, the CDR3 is TGTGCCAGCAGCTTGTCTGAGACACCCCTCCACTTT.

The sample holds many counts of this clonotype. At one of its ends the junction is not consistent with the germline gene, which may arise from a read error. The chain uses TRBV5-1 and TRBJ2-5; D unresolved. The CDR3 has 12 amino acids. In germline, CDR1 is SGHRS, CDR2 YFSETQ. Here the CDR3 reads CASSLVAETQYF. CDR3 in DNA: TGTGCCAGCAGCTTAGTCGCAGAGACCCAGTACTTC. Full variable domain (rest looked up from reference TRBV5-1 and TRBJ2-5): KAGVTQTPRYLIKTRGQQVTLSCSPISGHRSVSWYQQTPGQGLQFLFEYFSETQRNKGNFPGRFSGRQFSNSRSEMNVSTLELGDSALYLCASSLVAETQYFGPGTRLLVL.

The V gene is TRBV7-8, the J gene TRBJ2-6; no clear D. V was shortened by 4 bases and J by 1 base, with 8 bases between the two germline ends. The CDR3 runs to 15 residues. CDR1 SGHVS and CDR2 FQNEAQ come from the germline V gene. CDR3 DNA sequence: TGTGCCAGCAGCTCCGACACTTCTGGGGCCAACGTCCTGACTTTC. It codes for CASSSDTSGANVLTF.

CDR3 amino acids: CASSRTGGIYNEQFF. The CDR3, as DNA: TGTGCCAGCAGTCGGACAGGGGGAATCTACAATGAGCAGTTCTTC. The chain recombines TRBV12-3 or TRBV12-4 with TRBJ2-1; TRBD1 agrees at 10 bases. The V segment lost 5 bases and the J segment 3 bases; nucleotides outside the gene matches: 4. This CDR3 has 15 amino acids.

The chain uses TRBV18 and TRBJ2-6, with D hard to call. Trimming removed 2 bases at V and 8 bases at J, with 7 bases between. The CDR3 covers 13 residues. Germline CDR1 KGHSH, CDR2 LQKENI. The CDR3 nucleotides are TGTGCCAGCTCACCAGGCAGTTCCAACGTCCTGACTTTC. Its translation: CASSPGSSNVLTF.

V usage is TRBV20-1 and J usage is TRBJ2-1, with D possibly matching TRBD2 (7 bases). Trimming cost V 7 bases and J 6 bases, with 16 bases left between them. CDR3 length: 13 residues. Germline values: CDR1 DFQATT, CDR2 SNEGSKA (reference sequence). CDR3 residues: CSVGGPLLNEQFF. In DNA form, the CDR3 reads TGCAGTGTGGGGGGGCCTCTTCTCAATGAGCAGTTCTTC.

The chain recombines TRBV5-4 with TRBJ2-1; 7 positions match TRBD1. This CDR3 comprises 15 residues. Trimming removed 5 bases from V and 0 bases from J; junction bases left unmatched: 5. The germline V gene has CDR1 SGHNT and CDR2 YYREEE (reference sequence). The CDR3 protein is CASRPGQTSYNEQFF. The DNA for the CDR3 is TGTGCCAGCAGACCGGGACAGACCTCCTACAATGAGCAGTTCTTC.

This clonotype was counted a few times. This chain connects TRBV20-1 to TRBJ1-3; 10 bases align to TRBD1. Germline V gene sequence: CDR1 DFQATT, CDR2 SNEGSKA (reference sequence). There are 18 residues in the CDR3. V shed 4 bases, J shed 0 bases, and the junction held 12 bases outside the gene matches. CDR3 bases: TGCAGTGCTATCCGGGACAGGGGCCTCCAGAGCTCTGGAAACACCATATATTTT. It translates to CSAIRDRGLQSSGNTIYF.